This is a list of T cell receptor beta chains from one sample in a study of T-cell reconstitution after alpha-beta-depleted transplantation in children. TCRdb reprocessed the PCR reads with MiXCR, giving one entry per CDR3 protein. The table lists about 360,000 distinct CDR3 sequences, 10% to 15% of them singletons, with around 4.5% in the top ten. The sequencing used PBMCs, collected from the stem cell graft. The receptor source for this set is a human donor who donated a stem cell graft to a child with Fanconi anemia. The conserved cysteine and the conserved F or W are not part of the CDR3 here. The order of the fields is V gene, CDR3 protein.

>TRBV9
ASGGTGKQPQH
>TRBV4-2
ASSQRTADTEAF
>TRBV7-2
ASKTGGYTGELF
>TRBV2
ASSVLAGEETQY
>TRBV29-1
SGSQNTEAF
>TRBV3-1
ASSHLQGTDTQY
>TRBV5-5
ASSFDPGVNGYT
>TRBV11-1
ASSLARDGGLNTGELF
>TRBV7-9
ASSLAAQATEAF
>TRBV7-9
ASSPQGSPEAF
>TRBV7-9
ASSLVPGQDNYGYT
>TRBV6-5
ASSYSEGATEAF
>TRBV12-3/TRBV12-4
ASSPRGVEGETQY
>TRBV18
ASSPPDRRGGPDTQY
>TRBV4-1
ASRSGGATTQY
>TRBV7-2
ASSRIHDREAF
>TRBV4-2
ASSQWRGTSTDTQY
>TRBV5-1
ASSLAEENTEAF
>TRBV14
ASSQDLRAGRGGKNEQF
>TRBV12-3/TRBV12-4
ASSLRGAELNQPQH
>TRBV6-5
ASSYSWGGELF
>TRBV2
ASSGQGGDTQY
>TRBV3-1
ASSQRLEGQPQH
>TRBV18
ASSPSRGRGYGYT
>TRBV20-1
SASITRGPGDTQY
>TRBV7-2
ASCRYNSPLH
>TRBV7-9
ASSFGRVQETQY
>TRBV4-2
ASSPTTTVQETQY
>TRBV5-1
ASSLEGGRLTEAF
>TRBV28
ASSYGGGRGQPQH
>TRBV12-3/TRBV12-4
ASSLTSGGETQY
>TRBV20-1
SALGAHEQF
>TRBV4-3
ASSQDMGLNQPQH
>TRBV9
ASSVTDSYNSPLH
>TRBV6-5
ASSYVSGLAEAF
>TRBV20-1
SARAVGLMNTEAF
>TRBV6-4
ASRAGYNTEAF
>TRBV5-6
ASSFGLAGAYEQF
>TRBV9
ASSVLDVRGIQY
>TRBV12-3/TRBV12-4
ASRVTGEITEAF
>TRBV20-1
SAARVDTQY
>TRBV11-2
ASSLLTRGSYNSPLH
>TRBV2
ASEGADTQY
>TRBV7-8
ASSLDGRDEAF
>TRBV5-1
ASSLTGTENYGYT
>TRBV10-3
AIRSYPGGTDTQY
>TRBV5-5
ASSSPPGGGT
>TRBV19
ASGRSYNEQF
>TRBV5-6
ASTAWAEETQY
>TRBV5-5
ASSYGTAQYHEQY
>TRBV12-3/TRBV12-4
ASSPWEGQETQY